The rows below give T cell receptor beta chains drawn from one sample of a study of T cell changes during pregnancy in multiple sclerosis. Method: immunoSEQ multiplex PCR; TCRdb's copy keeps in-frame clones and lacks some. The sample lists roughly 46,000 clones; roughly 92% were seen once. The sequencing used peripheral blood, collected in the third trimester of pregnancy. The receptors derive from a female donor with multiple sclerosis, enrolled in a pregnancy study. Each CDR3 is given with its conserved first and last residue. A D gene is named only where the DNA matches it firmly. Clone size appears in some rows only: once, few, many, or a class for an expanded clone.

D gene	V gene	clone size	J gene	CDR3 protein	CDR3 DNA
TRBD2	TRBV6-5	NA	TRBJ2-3	CASSPSLPGGTQYF	TGTGCCAGCAGCCCCTCCCTCCCGGGAGGTACGCAGTATTTT
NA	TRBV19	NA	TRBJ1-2	CASSNPRLTVGGYTF	TGTGCCAGTAGTAACCCTAGGCTCACCGTCGGTGGCTACACCTTC
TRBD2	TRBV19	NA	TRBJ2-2	CASSGLAAGELFF	TGTGCCAGTAGTGGTCTAGCGGCCGGGGAGCTGTTTTTT
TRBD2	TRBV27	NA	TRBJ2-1	CASRVAGPLNEQFF	TGTGCCAGCAGAGTAGCGGGACCTCTCAATGAGCAGTTCTTC
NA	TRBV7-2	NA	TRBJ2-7	CASSFTYEQYF	TGTGCCAGCAGTTTTACCTACGAGCAGTACTTC
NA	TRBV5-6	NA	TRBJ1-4	CASSPLVAGDEKLFF	TGTGCCAGCAGCCCGTTGGTGGCGGGGGATGAAAAACTGTTTTTT
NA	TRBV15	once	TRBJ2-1	CATSFSSYNEQFF	TGTGCCACTTCTTTTTCCTCCTACAATGAGCAGTTCTTC
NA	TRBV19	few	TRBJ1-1	CASRLYTEAFF	TGTGCCAGTCGCCTATACACTGAAGCTTTCTTT
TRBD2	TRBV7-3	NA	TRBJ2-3	CASSSDSGSPTDTQYF	TGTGCCAGCAGCTCAGATAGCGGGAGTCCCACAGATACGCAGTATTTT
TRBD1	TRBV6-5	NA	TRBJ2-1	CASSMDRDPYNEQFF	TGTGCCAGCTCCATGGACAGGGACCCCTACAATGAGCAGTTCTTC
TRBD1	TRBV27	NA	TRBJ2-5	CASSFTTGAFRQETQYF	TGTGCCAGCAGTTTTACGACAGGGGCTTTCAGGCAAGAGACCCAGTACTTC
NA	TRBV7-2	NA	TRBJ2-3	CASSLRGPRNTDTQYF	TGTGCCAGCAGCTTACGCGGCCCCCGGAACACAGATACGCAGTATTTT
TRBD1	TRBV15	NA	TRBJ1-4	CATSRVGQVVEKLFF	TGTGCCACCAGCAGAGTTGGACAGGTCGTTGAAAAACTGTTTTTT
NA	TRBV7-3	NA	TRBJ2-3	CASSLGAGVEADTQYF	TGTGCCAGCAGCTTAGGAGCAGGGGTTGAGGCAGATACGCAGTATTTT
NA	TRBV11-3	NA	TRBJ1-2	CASSAISAAVLGYTF	TGTGCCAGCAGCGCTATTTCGGCCGCGGTACTTGGCTACACCTTC
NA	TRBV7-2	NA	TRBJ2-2	CASSLVGGMKTGELFF	TGTGCCAGCAGCTTAGTCGGGGGTATGAAGACCGGGGAGCTGTTTTTT
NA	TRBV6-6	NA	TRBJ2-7	CASSRGGSSLYEQYF	TGTGCCAGCAGCCGAGGAGGATCTTCCCTATACGAGCAGTACTTC
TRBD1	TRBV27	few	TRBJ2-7	CASSLQGSYEQYF	TGTGCCAGCAGTCTACAGGGGAGCTACGAGCAGTACTTC
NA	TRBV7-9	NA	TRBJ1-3	CASSFEGAENTIYF	TGTGCCAGCAGCTTTGAAGGGGCAGAAAACACCATATATTTT
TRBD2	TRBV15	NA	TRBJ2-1	CATSRGGTSNEQFF	TGTGCCACCAGCAGAGGGGGGACTAGCAATGAGCAGTTCTTC
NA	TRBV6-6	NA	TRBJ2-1	CASSYEEYNEQFF	TGTGCCAGCAGTTACGAGGAGTACAATGAGCAGTTCTTC
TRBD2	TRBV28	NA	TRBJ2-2	CASSLLAGVSGELFF	TGTGCCAGCAGTTTGCTAGCGGGAGTTTCCGGGGAGCTGTTTTTT
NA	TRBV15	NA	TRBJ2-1	CATSTGDAYNEQFF	TGTGCCACCAGCACAGGGGACGCCTACAATGAGCAGTTCTTC
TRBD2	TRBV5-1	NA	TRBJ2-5	CASRLTGLAGYVETQYF	TGCGCCAGCAGACTAACGGGACTAGCGGGATACGTGGAGACCCAGTACTTC
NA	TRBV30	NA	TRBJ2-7	CAWSGHLYEQYF	TGTGCCTGGAGTGGACATCTCTACGAGCAGTACTTC
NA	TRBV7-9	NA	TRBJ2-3	CASSSPAQGDGDTQYF	TGTGCCAGCAGCTCTCCAGCACAGGGTGATGGAGATACGCAGTATTTT
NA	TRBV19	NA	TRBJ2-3	CASTGDVGDTQYF	TGTGCCAGTACAGGGGACGTGGGAGATACGCAGTATTTT
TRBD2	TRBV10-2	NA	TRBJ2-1	CASSVMRSSGSEQFF	TGCGCCAGCAGTGTAATGCGATCTAGCGGGAGCGAGCAGTTCTTC
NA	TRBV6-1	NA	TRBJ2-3	CASAVLAQSTDTQYF	TGTGCCAGCGCAGTCCTAGCGCAGAGCACAGATACGCAGTATTTT
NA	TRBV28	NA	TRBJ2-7	CASSLTDSYEQYF	TGTGCCAGCAGTTTAACAGACTCCTACGAGCAGTACTTC
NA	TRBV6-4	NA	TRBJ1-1	CARAGLNTEAFF	TGTGCCAGGGCGGGGCTGAACACTGAAGCTTTCTTT
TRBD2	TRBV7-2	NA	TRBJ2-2	CASSFLAVNTGELFF	TGTGCCAGCAGCTTCCTAGCGGTGAACACCGGGGAGCTGTTTTTT
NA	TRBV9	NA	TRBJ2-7	CASSVGAETYEQYF	TGTGCCAGCAGCGTTGGGGCGGAGACCTACGAGCAGTACTTC
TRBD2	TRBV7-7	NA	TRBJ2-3	CASSLVAGGTDTQYF	TGTGCTAGCAGCTTAGTAGCGGGCGGCACAGATACGCAGTATTTT
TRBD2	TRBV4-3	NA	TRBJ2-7	CASSQGLAGDEQYF	TGCGCCAGCAGCCAAGGGCTAGCGGGGGACGAGCAGTACTTC